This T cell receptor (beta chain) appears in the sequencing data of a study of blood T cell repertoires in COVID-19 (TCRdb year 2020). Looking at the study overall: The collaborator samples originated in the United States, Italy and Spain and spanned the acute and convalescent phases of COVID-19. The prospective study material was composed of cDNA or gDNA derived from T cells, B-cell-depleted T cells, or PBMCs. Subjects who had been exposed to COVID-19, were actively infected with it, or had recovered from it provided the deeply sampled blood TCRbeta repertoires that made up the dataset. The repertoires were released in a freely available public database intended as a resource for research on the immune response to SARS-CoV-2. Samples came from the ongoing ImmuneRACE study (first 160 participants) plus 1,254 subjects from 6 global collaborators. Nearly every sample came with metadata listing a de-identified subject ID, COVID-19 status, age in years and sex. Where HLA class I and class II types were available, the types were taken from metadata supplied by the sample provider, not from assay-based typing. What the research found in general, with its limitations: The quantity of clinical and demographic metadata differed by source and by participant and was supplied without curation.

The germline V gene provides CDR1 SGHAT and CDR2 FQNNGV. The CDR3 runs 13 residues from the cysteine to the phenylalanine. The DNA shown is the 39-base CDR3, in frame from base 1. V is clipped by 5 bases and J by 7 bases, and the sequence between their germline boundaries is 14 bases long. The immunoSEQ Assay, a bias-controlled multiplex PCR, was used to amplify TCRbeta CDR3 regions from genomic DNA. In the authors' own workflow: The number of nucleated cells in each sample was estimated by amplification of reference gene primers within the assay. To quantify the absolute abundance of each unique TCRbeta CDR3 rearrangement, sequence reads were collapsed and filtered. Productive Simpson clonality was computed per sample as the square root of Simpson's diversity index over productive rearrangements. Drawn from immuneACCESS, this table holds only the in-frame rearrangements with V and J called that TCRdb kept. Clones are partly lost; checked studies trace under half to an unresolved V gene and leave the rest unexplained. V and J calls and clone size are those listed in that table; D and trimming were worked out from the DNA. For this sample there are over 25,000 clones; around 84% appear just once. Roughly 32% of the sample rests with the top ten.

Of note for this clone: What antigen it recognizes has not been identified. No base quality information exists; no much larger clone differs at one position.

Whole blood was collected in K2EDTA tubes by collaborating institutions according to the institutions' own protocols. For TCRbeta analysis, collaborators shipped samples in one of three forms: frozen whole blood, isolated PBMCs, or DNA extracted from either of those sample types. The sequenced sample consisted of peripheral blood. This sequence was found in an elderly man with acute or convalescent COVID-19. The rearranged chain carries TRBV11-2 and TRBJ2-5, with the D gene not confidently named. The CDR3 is CASSPLFRGTQYF. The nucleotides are TGTGCCAGCAGCCCCTTGTTCCGAGGGACCCAGTACTTC.